The 27 T cell receptor beta chains below come from one sample, sequenced in a study of T cells in Graves' hyperthyroidism and ophthalmopathy. The CDR3 regions of TCR beta were amplified from RNA transcripts. The primer set for the first-round RT-PCR of the TCR CDR3 was HTBI. One entry per CDR3 protein, called by TCRdb with MiXCR from the multiplex PCR reads. The sample yields around 760,000 distinct CDR3 sequences, roughly a third seen once. Sequencing was performed on blood. The receptors were sampled from a woman between 40 and 55 years old with Graves' hyperthyroidism.

This CDR3 is CASSVEGADTQYF. For the CDR3, the DNA is TGTGCCAGCAGCGTAGAAGGAGCAGATACGCAGTATTTT. The genes are TRBV9 and TRBJ2-3; D is unclear. The CDR3 spans 13 residues. Germline V gene sequence: CDR1 SGDLS, CDR2 YYNGEE. V was trimmed by 0 bases and J by 4 bases, leaving 6 bases between them.

This clonotype was recorded at least ten times. The CDR3 bases are TGTGCCAGCAGCTCCGGGACGGCTTACACCGGGGAGCTGTTTTTT. Translated: CASSSGTAYTGELFF. The rearrangement uses TRBV7-2 and TRBJ2-2; D might be TRBD1 or TRBD2, each matching 5 bases. Trimming removed 4 bases at V and 3 bases at J, with 12 bases between. Per germline, CDR1 SGHTA and CDR2 FQGNSA. CDR3 length equals 15 residues.

This chain connects TRBV5-6 to TRBJ1-5; TRBD1 matches 10 bases. CDR1 SGHDT and CDR2 YYEEEE come from the germline V gene. The CDR3 covers 15 residues. Germline trimming cut 4 bases from V and 6 bases from J; bases unmatched to any gene: 7. CDR3: CASSAKGTGVQPQHF. The CDR3 coding sequence is TGTGCCAGCAGCGCTAAAGGGACAGGGGTTCAGCCCCAGCATTTT.

The chain links TRBV7-3 to TRBJ2-7; 10 positions agree with TRBD2. Trimming removed 4 bases from V and 7 bases from J; junction bases left unmatched: 10. Germline assignment: CDR1 SGHTA and CDR2 FQGTGA. The CDR3 totals 15 residues. CDR3 DNA: TGTGCCAGCAGCTCCATAGCGGGAGGCTACAATGAGCAGTACTTC. It is translated as CASSSIAGGYNEQYF. Together with reference TRBV7-3 and TRBJ2-7, the CDR3 gives the full variable domain: GAGVSQTPSNKVTEKGKYVELRCDPISGHTALYWYRQSLGQGPEFLIYFQGTGAADDSGLPNDRFFAVRPEGSVSTLKIQRTERGDSAVYLCASSSIAGGYNEQYFGPGTRLTVT.

As to this clonotype: A single base separates this from a much larger clone, so it may be a read error. CDR3 sequence: CAIVGIGGTEAFF. CDR3 DNA: TGTGCCATCGTGGGGATAGGGGGCACTGAAGCTTTCTTT. V and J are TRBV12-3 or TRBV12-4 and TRBJ1-1, with a weak D call TRBD1 (6 bases). Trimming cost V 10 bases and J 4 bases, with 16 bases left between them. This CDR3 spans 13 amino acids.

In this sample, this clonotype turned up many times. The J gene is TRBJ1-4, the V gene TRBV7-9; D gene ambiguous. This CDR3 comprises 12 residues. Trimming removed 3 bases from V and 14 bases from J, with 13 bases in between. Germline V CDR1 and CDR2: SEHNR, FQNEAQ (reference sequence). This CDR3 is CASSFSGGSLFF. CDR3 sequence (DNA): TGTGCCAGCAGCTTTTCCGGCGGGTCGCTGTTTTTT.

For this clonotype: One base away lies a much larger clone, so this may be a sequencing read error. The chain is built from TRBV9 and TRBJ1-2, with a tentative D call TRBD1 (5 bases). This CDR3 comprises 11 residues. CDR1 is SGDLS and CDR2 is YYNGEE in the germline V gene. CDR3 bases: TGTGCCAACAGCTTTAGGGGTGGCTACACCTTC. Translating it yields CANSFRGGYTF.

The table lists this clonotype with many counts. The chain couples TRBV6-6 to TRBJ1-6; weak D call: TRBD1 (6 bases). Trimming removed 1 base from V and 10 bases from J, with 17 bases in between. Per the germline V gene, CDR1 is MNHNY and CDR2 is SVGAGI (reference sequence). This CDR3 is 16 amino acids long. The CDR3 DNA is TGTGCCAGCAGTTACTTACCCCAGGGGCCTTGGTCACCCCTCCACTTT. As protein: CASSYLPQGPWSPLHF.

There are many counts of this clonotype. One junction end disagrees with the germline gene, perhaps due to a read error. This sequence joins TRBV2 and TRBJ1-2; D is possibly TRBD1 (6 bases). CDR3 length: 10 residues. Germline V gene sequence: CDR1 SNHLY, CDR2 FYNNEI. The CDR3 here is CASNRDKGSF. The CDR3 DNA sequence: TGTGCCAGCAATCGGGACAAGGGGAGCTTC.

This clonotype was recorded only once. The rearrangement joins TRBV19 to TRBJ1-5, with 11 bases lining up with TRBD1. CDR1 is LNHDA, CDR2 SQIVND, per germline (reference sequence). The V and J ends lost 3 bases and 6 bases, in that order; junction bases with no gene match: 7. The length of the CDR3 is 16 residues. The CDR3 protein is CASSMWTGGIRQPQHF. The CDR3 region has the DNA TGTGCCAGTAGTATGTGGACAGGGGGCATACGTCAGCCCCAGCATTTT.

On this clonotype itself: One base away lies a much larger clone, so this may be a sequencing read error. This chain links TRBV12-3 or TRBV12-4 with TRBJ1-4; no definite D call. The CDR3 contains 11 residues. This chain's CDR3 is CASSLGVELLF. CDR3 DNA: TGTGCCAGCAGTTTAGGTGTCGAACTGCTTTTT.

The chain is built from TRBV5-6 and TRBJ2-7; weak D call: TRBD2 (6 bases). This CDR3 spans 14 amino acids. Germline CDR1 reads SGHDT; CDR2 reads YYEEEE. Trimming removed 6 bases from V and 2 bases from J, with 15 bases in between. This chain's CDR3 is CASTSGGSPYEQYF. Written as DNA, the CDR3 is TGTGCCAGCACCTCCGGGGGTAGTCCCTACGAGCAGTACTTC.

The rearrangement joins TRBV12-3 or TRBV12-4 to TRBJ1-1, with a possible D match to TRBD1 (5 bases). The germline V and J ends were trimmed by 7 bases and 2 bases, with 11 bases remaining between them. There are 13 residues in the CDR3. The CDR3 DNA follows: TGTGCCAGCACCTTGGGGACCAACACTGAAGCTTTCTTT. Translation gives CASTLGTNTEAFF.

The CDR3 is CASSPEAGGWETQYF. The CDR3 DNA reads TGTGCCAGCAGCCCAGAGGCGGGGGGGTGGGAGACCCAGTACTTC. This chain uses TRBV7-2 with TRBJ2-5, with 9 bases lining up with TRBD2. V lost 5 bases and J lost 5; bases outside the gene matches: 9. The CDR3 has 15 amino acids. Looked up from germline, CDR1 is SGHTA and CDR2 is FQGNSA.

This chain connects TRBV6-6 to TRBJ1-1; D remains ambiguous. Between the trimmed V and J ends, which lost 0 bases and 1 base, there was a span of 9 bases. The germline V gene has CDR1 MNHNY and CDR2 SVGAGI (reference sequence). This CDR3 contains 15 residues. The CDR3 nucleotides are TGTGCCAGCAGTTACTCTACGGGGTGGAACACTGAAGCTTTCTTT. It codes for CASSYSTGWNTEAFF.

Notes on this clonotype: Germline is not matched at one junction end, which may reflect a read error. The rearrangement uses TRBV6-5 and TRBJ2-6; no clear D gene. Germline V CDR1 and CDR2: MNHEY, SVGAGI. CDR3 length: 18 amino acids. The chain's CDR3 is CANSYLRQTLSGANVLTF. The CDR3 nucleotides read TGTGCCAACAGTTATCTTCGACAAACATTATCTGGGGCCAACGTCCTGACTTTC.

This clonotype was observed a handful of times. The genes are TRBV6-2 or TRBV6-3 and TRBJ1-2; D is unclear. This CDR3 contains 12 residues. V was cut by 4 bases and J by 6 bases, with 9 bases left in between. Germline CDR1 MNHEY, CDR2 SVGEGT. CDR3 region: CASSWSGNGYTF. In DNA form, the CDR3 reads TGTGCCAGCAGTTGGTCGGGGAATGGCTACACCTTC.

The V gene is TRBV7-2, the J gene TRBJ2-3, with 7 bases that match TRBD2. Germline CDR1 and CDR2: SGHTA and FQGNSA. The length of the CDR3 is 16 residues. Unmatched junction bases numbered 9, after V lost 4 bases and J lost 2 bases. The CDR3 nucleotides are TGTGCCAGCAGCTCCACACCGGGACTAAACACAGATACGCAGTATTTT. Translated: CASSSTPGLNTDTQYF.

This clonotype was observed many times. This rearrangement joins TRBV7-2 to TRBJ2-6, with TRBD2 matching 14 bases. This CDR3 spans 19 amino acids. The trim removed 0 bases at V and 1 base at J, leaving 2 bases unmatched. Per germline, CDR1 SGHTA and CDR2 FQGNSA. The CDR3 here is CASSLARLAGGSGANVLTF. In DNA form, the CDR3 reads TGTGCCAGCAGCTTAGCCAGACTAGCGGGAGGGTCTGGGGCCAACGTCCTGACTTTC.

This clonotype occurred many times. This chain joins TRBV6-5 and TRBJ1-4; tentative D call: TRBD1 (5 bases). From germline, CDR1 is MNHEY and CDR2 SVGAGI. The CDR3 has 14 amino acids. V lost 5 bases to trimming and J lost 11 bases, with 18 bases between them. In DNA form, the CDR3 reads TGTGCCAGCAGTGAAGCGACGGACACCGGGAAACTGTTTTTT. This sequence encodes CASSEATDTGKLFF.

The gene calls are TRBV6-1 and TRBJ2-7; weak D call: TRBD2 (5 bases). The CDR3 contains 11 residues. V was clipped by 8 bases and J by 9 bases, with 14 bases between them. Germline V gene data show CDR1 as MNHNS and CDR2 as SASEGT. The CDR3 DNA is TGTGCCAGCGAGAGGGTAGATACGCAGTACTTC. Translated: CASERVDTQYF.

Only one count was recorded for this clonotype. This chain uses TRBV3-1 with TRBJ2-7; TRBD2 might be the D (6 bases). This CDR3 spans 14 amino acids. The germline V gene has CDR1 LGHDT and CDR2 YNNKEL (reference sequence). V shed 0 bases and J shed 6 bases, with 12 bases lying between them. CDR3 sequence (DNA): TGTGCCAGCAGCCAAGAGGTGGAGGGCCGCGAGCAGTACTTC. This gives the protein CASSQEVEGREQYF.

This clonotype came up a few times. V gene TRBV27 combines with J gene TRBJ1-5; 8 nucleotides line up with TRBD1. Unmatched junction bases numbered 8, after V lost 3 bases and J lost 7 bases. Germline values: CDR1 MNHEY, CDR2 SMNVEV (reference sequence). This CDR3 contains 15 residues. The CDR3 region has the DNA TGTGCCAGCAGTTTCAGCGGACAGGGAGGCCAGCCCCAGCATTTT. Protein: CASSFSGQGGQPQHF.

In this sample, this clonotype turned up many times. The chain has TRBV7-9 and TRBJ1-1; 7 bases are shared with TRBD1. Germline CDR1 and CDR2: SEHNR and FQNEAQ (reference sequence). The V segment lost 4 bases and the J segment 2 bases; nucleotides outside the gene matches: 4. CDR3 length equals 14 residues. The DNA for the CDR3 is TGTGCCAGCAGCTGGAGACAGGGTAACACTGAAGCTTTCTTT. Its protein is CASSWRQGNTEAFF.

This clonotype was observed a handful of times. The chain employs TRBV6-1 and TRBJ1-3; possibly TRBD1 for D (5 bases). There are 16 residues in the CDR3. V lost 1 base, J lost 0 bases, and 10 bases lay in between. Germline lookup yields CDR1 MNHNS and CDR2 SASEGT. Written as DNA, the CDR3 is TGTGCCAGCAGTGAAGGAAAGGGGAGCTCTGGAAACACCATATATTTT. It is translated as CASSEGKGSSGNTIYF.

The table lists this clonotype with a few counts. Germline and junction disagree at one end, which may indicate a read error. The rearrangement uses TRBV7-2 and TRBJ1-5, with 7 bases identical to TRBD1. Germline lookup yields CDR1 SGHTA and CDR2 FQGNSA. The CDR3 spans 14 residues. This CDR3 reads CASSLGGEGQPQHF. The CDR3 coding sequence is TGTGCCAGCAGTTTAGGGGGCGAGGGACAGCCCCAGCATTTT.

A word on this clonotype: The CDR3 end shows no conserved phenylalanine or tryptophan, and so a read error is likely. The chain is built from TRBV6-5 and TRBJ2-7, with 7 nucleotides matching TRBD2. Looked up from germline, CDR1 is MNHEY and CDR2 is SVGAGI. The CDR3 sequence is 15 residues long. The CDR3 region has the DNA TGTGCCAGCAGTTACCTGCTAGCGGAAGAGTACGGGCAGTACCTC. It yields the protein CASSYLLAEEYGQYL.